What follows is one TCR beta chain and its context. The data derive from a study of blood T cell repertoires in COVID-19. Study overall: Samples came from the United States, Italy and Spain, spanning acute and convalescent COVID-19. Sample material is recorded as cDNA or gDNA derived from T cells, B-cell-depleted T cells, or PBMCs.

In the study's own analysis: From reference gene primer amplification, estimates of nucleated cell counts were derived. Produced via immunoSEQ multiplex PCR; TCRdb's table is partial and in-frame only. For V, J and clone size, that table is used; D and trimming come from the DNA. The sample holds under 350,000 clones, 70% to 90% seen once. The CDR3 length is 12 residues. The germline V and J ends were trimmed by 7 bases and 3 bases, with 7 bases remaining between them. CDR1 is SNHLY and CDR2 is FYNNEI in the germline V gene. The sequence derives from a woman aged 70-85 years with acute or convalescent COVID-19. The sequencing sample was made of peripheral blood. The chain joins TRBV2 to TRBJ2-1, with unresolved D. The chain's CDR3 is CASMQNYNEQFF. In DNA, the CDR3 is TGTGCCAGCATGCAGAACTACAATGAGCAGTTCTTC.